The 8 T cell receptor beta chains below all came from one sample that was sequenced in a study of T cell responses to AZD1222 COVID-19 vaccine. Sequencing was performed with immunoSEQ multiplex PCR; in TCRdb, only in-frame clones are kept and a portion is missing. The sample carries approximately 260,000 clones, over 90% recorded once. The sequencing here drew on peripheral blood, taken on day 0 of AZD1222 vaccination. The source of these receptors is an adult in good health.

The chain carries TRBV21-1 and TRBJ2-3; the table names TRBD2, a call not compared with the DNA. TRBV21-1 is a documented pseudogene. CDR3 length: 16 amino acids. CDR3 residues: CASSRGRREGRDTQYF. Here the CDR3 DNA reads TGTGCCAGCAGCCGAGGGAGGCGGGAGGGCCGAGATACGCAGTATTTT.

The gene calls are TRBV28 and TRBJ2-2; D may match TRBD1 or TRBD2 (5 bases each). CDR3 size: 12 residues. Trimming removed 5 bases from V and 7 bases from J, with 8 bases in between. Germline V gene data show CDR1 as MDHEN and CDR2 as SYDVKM. The CDR3: CASSGTVGELFF. The CDR3 DNA reads as TGTGCCAGCAGTGGGACGGTCGGGGAGCTGTTTTTT.

This chain joins TRBV4-3 and TRBJ1-6; D might be TRBD1 (6 bases). The CDR3 runs to 16 residues. The germline gives CDR1 LGHNA, CDR2 YSLEER. Between the trimmed V and J ends, which lost 3 bases and 8 bases, there was a span of 17 bases. CDR3 loop: CASSQDPTGTHSPLHF. DNA of the CDR3: TGCGCCAGCAGCCAGGATCCTACAGGGACACATTCACCCCTCCACTTT.

The gene calls are TRBV19 and TRBJ1-5; D remains ambiguous. CDR1 LNHDA and CDR2 SQIVND come from the germline V gene (reference sequence). The CDR3 loop spans 16 amino acids. Trimming shortened V by 1 base and J by 3 bases, and 13 bases separated the two germline ends. The CDR3 loop reads CASSIGARLPNQPQHF. CDR3 DNA sequence: TGTGCCAGTAGTATAGGGGCCCGCCTCCCCAATCAGCCCCAGCATTTT.

This rearrangement joins TRBV7-3 to TRBJ2-1, with TRBD2 matching over 7 bases. The V gene end was trimmed by 5 bases and the J gene end by 13 bases; junction bases not matched to a gene: 8. Looked up from germline, CDR1 is SGHTA and CDR2 is FQGTGA. CDR3 length: 12 residues. CDR3 nucleotide sequence: TGTGCCAGCAGCCTCGGGAGGTCCCCTCAGTTCTTC. Encoded protein: CASSLGRSPQFF.

J is TRBJ2-7 and V is TRBV19; 7 nucleotides match TRBD1. This CDR3 has 14 amino acids. V shed 6 bases and J 1 base; nucleotides not matched to a gene: 6. The V gene's germline CDR1 is LNHDA and CDR2 SQIVND (reference sequence). CDR3 residues: CASRGTAISYEQYF. The CDR3 coding sequence is TGTGCCAGTAGGGGGACAGCCATATCCTACGAGCAGTACTTC.

The rearrangement joins TRBV2 to TRBJ2-5; TRBD2 matches 8 bases. V trimming: 5 bases; J trimming: 0 bases; junction bases outside the gene matches: 2. The CDR3 sequence is 14 residues long. The germline CDR1 and CDR2 sequences are SNHLY and FYNNEI. The CDR3 DNA reads as TGTGCCAGCAGTTTACTAGCGGACCAAGAGACCCAGTACTTC. It translates to CASSLLADQETQYF.

This CDR3 reads CASSPRDTTEAFF. In nucleotides, the CDR3 is TGTGCCAGCAGTCCCCGGGACACTACTGAAGCTTTCTTT. The rearrangement uses TRBV28 and TRBJ1-1, with D maybe TRBD1 (6 bases). The CDR3 covers 13 residues. Germline CDR1 reads MDHEN; CDR2 reads SYDVKM. With 5 bases removed from V and 5 bases from J, the gap between germline ends came to 12 bases.